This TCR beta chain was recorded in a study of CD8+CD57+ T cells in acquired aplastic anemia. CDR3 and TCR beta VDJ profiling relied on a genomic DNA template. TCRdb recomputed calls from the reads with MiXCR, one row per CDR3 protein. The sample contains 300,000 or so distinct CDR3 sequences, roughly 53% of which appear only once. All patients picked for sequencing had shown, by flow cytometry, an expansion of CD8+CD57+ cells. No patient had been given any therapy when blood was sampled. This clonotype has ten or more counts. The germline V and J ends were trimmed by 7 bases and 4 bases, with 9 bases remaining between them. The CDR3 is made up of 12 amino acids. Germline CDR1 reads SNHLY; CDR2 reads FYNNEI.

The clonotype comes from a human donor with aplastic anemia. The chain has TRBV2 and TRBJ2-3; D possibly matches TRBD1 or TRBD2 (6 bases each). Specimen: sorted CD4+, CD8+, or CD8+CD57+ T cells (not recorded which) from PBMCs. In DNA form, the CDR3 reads TGTGCCAGCAACGGGGGCCCAGATACGCAGTATTTT. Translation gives CASNGGPDTQYF.